This T cell receptor beta chain emerged from a study of human T cells and chemical hapten exposure. Study information: Patients additionally received therapeutic doses of diphenylcyclopropenone on the scalp once a week, and this continued throughout the roughly 26-week study.

Unique molecular identifiers were linked by the library to individual cDNA molecules. Each CDR3 protein is one row after TCRdb ran MiXCR on the RACE reads. The table records 110,000 or so distinct CDR3 sequences, 9% to 9.5% of them present only once. This clonotype was detected a few times. Antigen: not known. Trimming removed 6 bases at V and 6 bases at J, with 12 bases between. This CDR3 contains 13 residues. General study results and limits: No shift was seen in TCRs above 1 in 1000 frequency with DPC sensitization.

Time point noted: patch test 2, 6 weeks after DPC sensitization. Noted treatment: therapeutic diphenylcyclopropenone sensitization with weekly scalp DPC. The clonotype was recovered from a woman between 35 and 50 years old with alopecia areata. Some clones in this sample may be carry-over from other donors' samples. The gene calls are TRBV12-3 or TRBV12-4 and TRBJ1-5, with D unresolved. Sequencing was performed on whole blood, taken in connection with sensitization to the hapten diphenylcyclopropenone (DPC). This CDR3 reads CASSPGGSQPQHF. As DNA, the CDR3 is TGTGCCAGCAGCCCAGGAGGGAGTCAGCCCCAGCATTTT.